This TCR beta chain was captured by sequencing in a study of T-cell memory formation after mild COVID-19. Across the whole study: Clustering of TCRs was largely donor specific. Whole-study findings and limits: The SARS-CoV-2 specificity of second-wave clones reaching peak at day 37 remained unverified.

In the case of this clonotype: Antigen specificity is unknown.

With 4 bases removed from V and 7 bases from J, the gap between germline ends came to 16 bases. Germline lookup yields CDR1 SNHLY and CDR2 FYNNEI. The CDR3 covers 14 residues. 5'RACE with constant-segment primers yielded barcoded, UMI-tagged TCR alpha and TCR beta cDNA libraries. One entry per CDR3 protein results from TCRdb running MiXCR on the 5' RACE reads. The data contain some 190,000 distinct CDR3 sequences, around 19% of them seen just once; the ten biggest clones take up roughly 2.3%. The chain recombines TRBV2 with TRBJ1-2; D not resolved. Sequences were obtained from PBMCs or a T cell subset sorted from them (not recorded which). The clonotype originates from an adult woman who had mild COVID-19 (a few samples of this study predate the infection). Cell type and time point are not known. CDR3 residues: CASSVRRVDGGYTF. The CDR3 nucleotides are TGTGCCAGCAGTGTCCGGCGGGTGGATGGTGGCTACACCTTC.